A single sample gave rise to the 11 T cell receptor beta chains below, sequenced in a study of shared clonotypes between healthy human individuals. Assay: immunoSEQ multiplex PCR; the TCRdb copy retains only in-frame clones and omits some. The sample includes over a million clones, roughly 96% seen only once; the top ten take 1% to 1.5%. Input material: naive CD4+ T cells sorted from blood. As for subset: CD45RA+ positively selected. Every receptor here comes from a man younger than 40 in good health.

V is TRBV11-2 and J is TRBJ1-5, with 7 positions matching TRBD1. This CDR3 contains 16 residues. Trimming cost V 2 bases and J 2 bases; bases outside gene matches: 6. Germline assignment: CDR1 SGHAT and CDR2 FQNNGV. The CDR3, as DNA: TGTGCCAGCAGCTTAAGAGGGGGCTGGGGCAATCAGCCCCAGCATTTT. Its protein is CASSLRGGWGNQPQHF.

This chain links TRBV7-9 with TRBJ1-2, with D hard to call. The CDR3 sequence is 17 residues long. Germline V gene lookup returns CDR1 SEHNR and CDR2 FQNEAQ (reference sequence). V gave up 4 bases and J gave up 1 base, with 19 bases separating them. CDR3 sequence: CASSSYAGFGINYGYTF. The CDR3 DNA sequence: TGTGCCAGCAGCTCTTACGCTGGCTTTGGGATTAACTATGGCTACACCTTC.

V and J are TRBV7-2 and TRBJ2-1, with D perhaps matching TRBD2 (6 bases). V gave up 2 bases and J gave up 0 bases, with 17 bases separating them. From germline, CDR1 is SGHTA and CDR2 FQGNSA. CDR3 size: 18 residues. CDR3 DNA sequence: TGTGCCAGCAGCTTACGAACGGGCGGGATAAGCTCCTACAATGAGCAGTTCTTC. This encodes CASSLRTGGISSYNEQFF.

The CDR3 sequence: CASSPTTRPQHF. The CDR3 region has the DNA TGTGCCAGCAGTCCGACCACACGGCCCCAGCATTTT. The chain carries TRBV28 and TRBJ1-5, with D uncertain. This CDR3 spans 12 amino acids. The V end was cut by 5 bases, the J end by 9 bases, with 11 bases between. CDR1 and CDR2 from the germline V gene are MDHEN and SYDVKM.

This rearrangement joins TRBV29-1 to TRBJ2-7; D might be TRBD2 (6 bases). This CDR3 contains 12 residues. The V end lost 2 bases, the J end lost 3 bases, and 8 bases lay between the germline ends. CDR1 is SQVTM and CDR2 is ANQGSEA in the germline V gene. The CDR3 loop reads CSVERGNYEQYF. CDR3 DNA: TGCAGCGTTGAACGGGGGAACTACGAGCAGTACTTC.

The V call is TRBV29-1, the J call TRBJ2-1, with TRBD1 as a possible D gene (6 bases). Deletions cut 6 bases from V and 6 bases from J, with 18 bases between. The CDR3 runs 14 residues. Germline-derived CDR1 and CDR2 are SQVTM and ANQGSEA. In DNA, the CDR3 is TGCAGCGTCGCCTCAGGGGCGTGGGGCAATGAGCAGTTCTTC. As protein: CSVASGAWGNEQFF.

J is TRBJ2-7 and V is TRBV30; tentative D call: TRBD2 (5 bases). From germline, CDR1 is GTSNPN and CDR2 SVGIG (reference sequence). The CDR3 runs 13 residues. Trimming took 4 bases from V and 6 from J, leaving 16 bases between them. As DNA, the CDR3 is TGTGCCTGGACTGCTAGCAGTTTCCTCGAGCAGTACTTC. This codes for CAWTASSFLEQYF.

The V call is TRBV11-3, the J call TRBJ2-3; D call uncertain. The V and J ends lost 3 bases and 4 bases respectively, with 5 bases between them. The length of the CDR3 is 12 residues. In germline, CDR1 is SGHNT, CDR2 YENEEA. For the CDR3, the DNA is TGTGCCAGCAGCTTGACGGCAGATACGCAGTATTTT. Residues: CASSLTADTQYF.

The rearrangement uses TRBV28 and TRBJ2-7; TRBD1 is a possible D gene (5 bases). Per the germline V gene, CDR1 is MDHEN and CDR2 is SYDVKM. Deletions cut 6 bases from V and 5 bases from J, with 17 bases between. The CDR3 contains 14 residues. Written as DNA, the CDR3 is TGTGCCAGCAGCCCGTTAAACAGGCTCGACGAGCAGTACTTC. Its protein is CASSPLNRLDEQYF.

The V gene is TRBV11-3, the J gene TRBJ2-2; TRBD2 aligns across 13 bases. The J segment lost 6 bases and the V segment lost 0 bases, leaving 7 bases of the junction unmatched. The CDR3 spans 18 residues. Germline values: CDR1 SGHNT, CDR2 YENEEA. CDR3 DNA sequence: TGTGCCAGCAGCTTAGACCCCCACGGACTAGCGGGAGCCGGGGAGCTGTTTTTT. This encodes CASSLDPHGLAGAGELFF.

This rearrangement joins TRBV6-1 to TRBJ2-7; D is possibly TRBD2 (6 bases). Germline-derived CDR1 and CDR2 are MNHNS and SASEGT. The V end was cut by 7 bases, the J end by 2 bases, with 9 bases between. The CDR3 is 12 amino acids. CDR3 amino acids: CASTEGAYEQYF. CDR3 nucleotide sequence: TGTGCCAGCACGGAGGGCGCCTACGAGCAGTACTTC.